One sample yielded the 16 T cell receptor beta chains listed below, sequenced in a study of radiotherapy plus CTLA-4 blockade in lung cancer. Only in-frame clones appear in the TCRdb table, and some are missing; sequencing was by immunoSEQ multiplex PCR. Among tens of thousands of clones, over 70% were seen once, and the ten largest hold more than 3.5%. Sequenced here: peripheral blood, sampled from a patient treated with radiotherapy plus ipilimumab. Every receptor here comes from a human donor with non-small cell lung cancer who had a partial response to radiotherapy plus ipilimumab. Some clones in this sample may be carry-over from other donors' samples.

This rearrangement joins TRBV7-9 to TRBJ2-1; tentative D call: TRBD2 (7 bases). The CDR3 contains 12 residues. V lost 4 bases to trimming and J lost 12 bases, with 13 bases between them. In germline, CDR1 is SEHNR, CDR2 FQNEAQ (reference sequence). The CDR3 DNA reads TGTGCCAGCAGCTCGGGGGGCCGGGGGCAGTTCTTC. This sequence encodes CASSSGGRGQFF.

V is TRBV5-3 and J is TRBJ2-7; a weak D match, TRBD1 (5 bases). TRBV5-3 belongs to the ORF category, with a function that is uncertain. CDR3 length: 16 amino acids. Between the trimmed V and J ends, which lost 4 bases and 4 bases, there was a span of 21 bases. In nucleotides, the CDR3 is TGTGCCAGAAGCGTACGAAAAGGGGCAGGATGTTACGAGCAGTACTTC. Protein sequence: CARSVRKGAGCYEQYF.

The CDR3 DNA reads TGCACCAGCAGCCAGGGTCGGACAGAATTTTCCAAAAACATTCAGTACTTC. Protein sequence: CTSSQGRTEFSKNIQYF. The chain recombines TRBV1 with TRBJ2-4; the table's D call, TRBD1, was not checked against the DNA. TRBV1 is shown as a pseudogene. CDR3 length equals 17 residues.

This clone appeared a few times. The V gene is TRBV19, the J gene TRBJ1-1; D not resolved. The CDR3 totals 13 residues. Trimming cost V 4 bases and J 1 base, with 7 bases left between them. Germline V CDR1 and CDR2: LNHDA, SQIVND (reference sequence). The CDR3 reads CASSKQTNTEAFF. The CDR3 DNA sequence: TGTGCCAGTAGTAAACAGACGAACACTGAAGCTTTCTTT.

This chain uses TRBV28 with TRBJ1-4; D is uncertain. This CDR3 has 13 amino acids. Germline V gene sequence: CDR1 MDHEN, CDR2 SYDVKM. Trimming cost V 3 bases and J 5 bases, with 7 bases left between them. The CDR3: CASSLNQNEKLFF. DNA of the CDR3: TGTGCCAGCAGTTTGAACCAGAATGAAAAACTGTTTTTT.

J is TRBJ1-2 and V is TRBV4-1, with 8 bases aligning to TRBD1. Germline lookup yields CDR1 MGHRA and CDR2 YSYEKL. The ends lost 5 bases at V and 4 bases at J; junction bases unmatched: 9. The CDR3 length is 15 residues. CDR3 region: CASSDRGQGGYGYTF. CDR3 nucleotides: TGCGCCAGCAGCGACCGAGGACAGGGCGGCTATGGCTACACCTTC.

This clone was seen only once. The chain is built from TRBV7-9 and TRBJ2-5; possibly TRBD1 for D (7 bases). The last part of the DNA fits TRBJ2-7 better; the J call may be wrong. The CDR3 extends over 14 amino acids. CDR1 and CDR2 (germline): SEHNR, FQNEAQ (reference sequence). The CDR3 region is CASMRDRSSYEQYF. The CDR3 DNA sequence: TGTGCCAGCATGCGGGACAGAAGCTCCTACGAGCAGTACTTC.

The rearrangement joins TRBV10-3 to TRBJ2-7, with TRBD1 matching over 9 bases. CDR3 length: 14 residues. CDR1 is ENHRY, CDR2 SYGVKD, per germline. V trimming: 3 bases; J trimming: 3 bases; junction bases outside the gene matches: 3. The CDR3 reads CAISEGTGYYEQYF. The CDR3 coding sequence is TGTGCCATCAGTGAAGGGACAGGGTACTACGAGCAGTACTTC.

The gene calls are TRBV6-5 and TRBJ2-6; possibly TRBD1 for D (5 bases). The CDR3 spans 15 residues. The germline V gene encodes CDR1 MNHEY and CDR2 SVGAGI. Trimming left V 6 bases short and J 2 bases short, with 11 bases between. CDR3 sequence reads: CASRVQGAGANVLTF. DNA for the CDR3: TGTGCCAGCAGAGTCCAGGGTGCTGGGGCCAACGTCCTGACTTTC.

This clone was seen only a few times. J is TRBJ1-4 and V is TRBV2, with D perhaps matching TRBD1 (5 bases). V dropped 6 bases and J dropped 5 bases, with 16 bases sitting between them. The CDR3 is made up of 15 amino acids. Germline CDR1 and CDR2: SNHLY and FYNNEI. Here the CDR3 reads CASRRKTGRNEKLFF. The CDR3 nucleotides read TGTGCCAGCAGGAGGAAAACAGGAAGAAATGAAAAACTGTTTTTT.

The CDR3 region is CASSPLAGGPILAQYF. CDR3 nucleotide sequence: TGTGCCAGCAGCCCCTTAGCGGGAGGGCCTATTTTGGCGCAGTATTTT. The chain recombines TRBV9 with TRBJ2-3, with TRBD2 identical over 11 bases. V shed 4 bases and J 10 bases; nucleotides not matched to a gene: 14. This CDR3 has 16 amino acids. The germline V gene encodes CDR1 SGDLS and CDR2 YYNGEE.

Only a few counts were recorded for this clone. The chain is built from TRBV6-1 and TRBJ1-3, with a possible D match to TRBD1 (6 bases). V was trimmed by 6 bases and J by 3 bases, leaving 15 bases between them. Germline CDR1 reads MNHNS; CDR2 reads SASEGT. The CDR3 is made up of 15 amino acids. CDR3 nucleotide sequence: TGTGCCAGCAGCCGATCGGGGGGCGGTGGAAACACCATATATTTT. Translated: CASSRSGGGGNTIYF.

V is TRBV7-8 and J is TRBJ1-3; 7 nucleotides agree with TRBD1. V was clipped by 8 bases and J by 0 bases; unmatched bases: 16. Per germline, CDR1 SGHVS and CDR2 FQNEAQ. The CDR3 consists of 18 residues. CDR3 bases: TGTGCCAGCGGTCCTTTTACAGGGGAGAGGAGCTCTGGAAACACCATATATTTT. Translation: CASGPFTGERSSGNTIYF. Drawing the rest from reference TRBV7-8 and TRBJ1-3, the complete variable domain is GAGVSQSPRYKVAKRGQDVALRCDPISGHVSLFWYQQALGQGPEFLTYFQNEAQLDKSGLPSDRFFAERPEGSVSTLKIQRTQQEDSAVYLCASGPFTGERSSGNTIYFGEGSWLTVV.

This sequence joins TRBV4-2 and TRBJ2-7; the match to TRBD1 covers 7 bases. The ends lost 5 bases at V and 1 base at J; junction bases unmatched: 8. Germline CDR1 LGHNA, CDR2 YNFKEQ. This CDR3 region has 15 residues. CDR3 protein: CASSGAGTASYEQYF. The CDR3 DNA follows: TGTGCCAGCAGCGGAGCCGGGACAGCATCCTACGAGCAGTACTTC.

V usage is TRBV9 and J usage is TRBJ1-2; 10 bases agree with TRBD1. Germline trimming cut 2 bases from V and 5 bases from J; bases unmatched to any gene: 9. The CDR3 covers 16 residues. Per germline, CDR1 SGDLS and CDR2 YYNGEE. Written as DNA, the CDR3 is TGTGCCAGCAGCGTGTCGACAGGGGGCCGGGGGTATGGCTACACCTTC. This sequence encodes CASSVSTGGRGYGYTF.

This clone was observed a single time. This sequence joins TRBV13 and TRBJ1-1; maybe TRBD1 (5 bases). The germline V gene encodes CDR1 PRHDT and CDR2 FYEKMQ (reference sequence). V lost 5 bases, J lost 1 base, and 17 bases lay in between. CDR3 length: 16 amino acids. This CDR3 is CASSLRGSGRNTEAFF. Written as DNA, the CDR3 is TGTGCCAGCAGCCTGCGGGGGTCAGGGAGGAACACTGAAGCTTTCTTT.